This T cell receptor beta chain was profiled in a study of cytomegalovirus exposure and HLA in healthy donors. Study-wide points: Three CMV-associated chains proved CMV antigen-specific in vitro.

As to this clone: The target antigen is unknown.

The CDR3 consists of 16 residues. V was trimmed by 2 bases and J by 0 bases, leaving 11 bases between them. Per germline, CDR1 SGHVS and CDR2 FNYEAQ. Sequencing used immunoSEQ multiplex PCR; TCRdb keeps in-frame clones, though not all of them. The sample has under 200,000 clones, 70% to 90% seen once; the top ten hold 5% to 7%. The chain carries TRBV7-6 and TRBJ2-1; D remains unclear. The sequence was collected from a young woman in good health and CMV-seronegative. The material sequenced was PBMCs. The CDR3 spells CASSLTPESSYNEQFF. In nucleotides, the CDR3 is TGTGCCAGCAGCTTAACACCAGAGAGCTCCTACAATGAGCAGTTCTTC.